This T cell receptor beta chain was recorded in a study of OX40 agonist ivuxolimab in advanced cancers. Study-wide context: The mean age was around 56 years, ranging from about 20 to 79, with about 87% of participants male. Study-level results: Patients who responded partially at 0.1-3.0 mg/kg showed clonal expansion ranking among the lowest.

Clones were read by immunoSEQ multiplex PCR, and TCRdb kept only the in-frame ones, dropping some. The sample lists approximately 64,000 clones; more than 80% were seen once. Comment on this clone: What it binds is unknown.

V lost 0 bases, J lost 5 bases, and 17 bases lay in between. CDR1 and CDR2 from the germline V gene are SGDLS and YYNGEE. CDR3 size: 16 residues. The chain recombines TRBV9 with TRBJ2-5, with D possibly being TRBD2 (7 bases). This clonotype was obtained from an adult with an advanced solid tumor such as melanoma, head and neck, liver or kidney cancer. Here the sequenced sample was CD4+ or CD8+ T cells sorted from blood, taken in a trial of the OX40 agonist ivuxolimab. CDR3 loop: CASSVGQQGGAETQYF. The CDR3 bases are TGTGCCAGCAGCGTAGGTCAACAGGGAGGGGCCGAGACCCAGTACTTC.